This T cell receptor (beta chain) was observed in a study of control samples from healthy donors and cancer patients. CDR1 ENHRY and CDR2 SYGVKD come from the germline V gene. V lost 9 bases to trimming and J lost 1 base, with 15 bases between them. The CDR3 has 15 residues. Measured with immunoSEQ multiplex PCR; TCRdb has only the in-frame clones, and not every one. The repertoire includes 120,000 or so clones, more than 75% of them detected once, and 8% to 9% sits in the top ten. In this sample, this clone turned up once. The sequence came from a man in his forties in good health. The chain couples TRBV10-3 to TRBJ2-2, with D perhaps TRBD2 (5 bases). The sequenced sample was blood. The CDR3 here is CAMNGLGVNTGELFF. CDR3 in DNA: TGTGCCATGAACGGTCTGGGAGTGAACACCGGGGAGCTGTTTTTT.